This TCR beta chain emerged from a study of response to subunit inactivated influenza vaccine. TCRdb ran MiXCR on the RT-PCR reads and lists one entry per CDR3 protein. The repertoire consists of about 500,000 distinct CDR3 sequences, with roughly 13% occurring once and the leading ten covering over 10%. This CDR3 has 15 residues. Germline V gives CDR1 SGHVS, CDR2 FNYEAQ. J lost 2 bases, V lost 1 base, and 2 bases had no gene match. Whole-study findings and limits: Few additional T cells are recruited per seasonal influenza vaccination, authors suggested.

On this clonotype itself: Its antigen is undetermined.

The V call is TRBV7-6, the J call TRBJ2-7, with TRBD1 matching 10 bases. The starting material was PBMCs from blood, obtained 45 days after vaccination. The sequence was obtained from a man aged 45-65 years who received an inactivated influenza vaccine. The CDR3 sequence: CASSLGDRGPYEQYF. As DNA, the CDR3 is TGTGCCAGCAGCTTAGGGGACAGGGGTCCCTACGAGCAGTACTTC.